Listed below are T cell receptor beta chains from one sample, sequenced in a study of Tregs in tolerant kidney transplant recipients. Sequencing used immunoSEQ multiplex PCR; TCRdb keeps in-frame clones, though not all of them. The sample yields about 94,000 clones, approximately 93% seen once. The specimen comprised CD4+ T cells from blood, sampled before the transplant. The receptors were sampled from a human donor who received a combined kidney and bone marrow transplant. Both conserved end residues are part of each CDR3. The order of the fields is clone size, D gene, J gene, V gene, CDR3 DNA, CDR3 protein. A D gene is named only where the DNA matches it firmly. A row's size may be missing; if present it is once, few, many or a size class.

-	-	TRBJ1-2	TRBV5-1	TGCGCCAGCAGCCCCGGGAACGACAGGTTTCGATATGGCTACACCTTC	CASSPGNDRFRYGYTF
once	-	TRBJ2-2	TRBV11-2	TGTGCCAGCAGTCACCCAACGGACACCGGGGAGCTGTTTTTT	CASSHPTDTGELFF
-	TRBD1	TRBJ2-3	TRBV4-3	TGCGCCAGCAGCCAGACAGGGGTAGGGACAGATACGCAGTATTTT	CASSQTGVGTDTQYF
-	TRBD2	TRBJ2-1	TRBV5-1	TGCGCCAGCAGCTTGGGGACTAGCGGGAGGGGTTACAATGAGCAGTTCTTC	CASSLGTSGRGYNEQFF
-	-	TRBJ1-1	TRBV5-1	TGCGCCAGCAGCTTGGCCAGCGGGCCTGAAGCTTTCTTT	CASSLASGPEAFF
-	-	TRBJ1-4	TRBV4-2	TGTGCCAGCAGCCAAGCGGTGATTGAAAAACTGTTTTTT	CASSQAVIEKLFF
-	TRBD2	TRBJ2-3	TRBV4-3	TGCGCCAGCAGCCAAGATCAAGCGGGAGTGGTCACAGATACGCAGTATTTT	CASSQDQAGVVTDTQYF
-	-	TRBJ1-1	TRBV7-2	TGTGCCAGCAGCTTAGGTATCCAGGGCACTGAAGCTTTCTTT	CASSLGIQGTEAFF
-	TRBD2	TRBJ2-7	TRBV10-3	TGTGCCATCAGTGAGTCGAGCGGGGGGCACTCCTACGAGCAGTACTTC	CAISESSGGHSYEQYF
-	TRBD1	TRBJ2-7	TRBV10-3	TGTGCCAGTAGGGACAGTGGGGCCTACGAGCAGTACTTC	CASRDSGAYEQYF
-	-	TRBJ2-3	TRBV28	TGTGCCAGCAGTTTGGCAGGAAGCACAGATACGCAGTATTTT	CASSLAGSTDTQYF
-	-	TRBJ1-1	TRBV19	TGTGCCAGTAGCCGACAGGTTAACACTGAAGCTTTCTTT	CASSRQVNTEAFF
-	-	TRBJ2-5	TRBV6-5	TGTGCCAGCAGGAGAGGGAGAGAGACCCAGTACTTC	CASRRGRETQYF
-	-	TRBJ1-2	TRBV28	TGTGCCAGCAGTTTCAATTTCAACTATGGCTACACCTTC	CASSFNFNYGYTF
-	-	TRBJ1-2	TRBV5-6	TGTGCCAGCAGCTTGTGGGCGGGTGAGGGCCTCTATGGCTACACCTTC	CASSLWAGEGLYGYTF
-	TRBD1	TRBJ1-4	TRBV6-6	TGTGCCAGCAGTCTCGGGGGACAGGGCCCTAATGAAAAACTGTTTTTT	CASSLGGQGPNEKLFF
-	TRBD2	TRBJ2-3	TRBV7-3	TGTGCCAGCAGCTCACAGCGGGGGGGCTCCAAAGATACGCAGTATTTT	CASSSQRGGSKDTQYF
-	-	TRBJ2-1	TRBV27	TGTGCCAGCAGTTGGGACAGCGGGAGCAGAGGTTACAATGAGCAGTTCTTC	CASSWDSGSRGYNEQFF
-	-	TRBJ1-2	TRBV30	TGTGCCTGGAGTGTACGTGTCAGTTTCCCTGATGGCTACACCTTC	CAWSVRVSFPDGYTF
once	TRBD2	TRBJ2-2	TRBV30	TGTGCCTGGAGGCGGGAGGGCCCAGCCGGGGAGCTGTTTTTT	CAWRREGPAGELFF
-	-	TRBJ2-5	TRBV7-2	TGTGCCAGCAGCTTAGCCCTGGGGCGCGGAGAGACCCAGTACTTC	CASSLALGRGETQYF
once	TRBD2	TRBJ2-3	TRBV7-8	TGTGCCAGCAGCCTGGGACTAGCGGGAGCTAGCACAGATACGCAGTATTTT	CASSLGLAGASTDTQYF
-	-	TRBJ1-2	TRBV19	TGTGCCAGTAGTAGGGCCAGGGAGGGGAATGGCTACACCTTC	CASSRAREGNGYTF
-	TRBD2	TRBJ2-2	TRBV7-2	TGTGCCAGCAGCTTAGTCCTGGGACTAGGAGGGACCGGGGAGCTGTTTTTT	CASSLVLGLGGTGELFF
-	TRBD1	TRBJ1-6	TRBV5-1	TGCGCCAGCAGCGTAAGAATAACGACAGGGGCTAATTCACCCCTCCACTTT	CASSVRITTGANSPLHF
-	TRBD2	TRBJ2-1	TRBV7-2	TGTGCCAGCAGCTTGTGGACTAGCGGGGGTTTTTGGGGTGAGCAGTTCTTC	CASSLWTSGGFWGEQFF
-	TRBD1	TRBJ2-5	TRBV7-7	TGTGCCAGCAGCCCGACAGGGACCGTACAAGAGACCCAGTACTTC	CASSPTGTVQETQYF
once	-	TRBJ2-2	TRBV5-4	TGTGCCAGCAGCAAGGACAGCACGAACACCGGGGAGCTGTTTTTT	CASSKDSTNTGELFF
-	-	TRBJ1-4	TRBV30	TGTGCCTGGAGTGACCCCAGGGGTACTAATGAAAAACTGTTTTTT	CAWSDPRGTNEKLFF
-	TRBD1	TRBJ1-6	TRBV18	TGTGCCAGCTCACCGACAGGGGAATCCCCCCTCCACTTT	CASSPTGESPLHF
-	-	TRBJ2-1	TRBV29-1	TGCAGCGTCGAGGTCCGAGGGAGCTCCTACAATGAGCAGTTCTTC	CSVEVRGSSYNEQFF
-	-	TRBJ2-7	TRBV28	TGTGCCAGCAAGGTTCTAGGTCGCAGCTCCTACGAGCAGTACTTC	CASKVLGRSSYEQYF
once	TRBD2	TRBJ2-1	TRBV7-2	TGTGCCAGCAGCCCGGCGACTAGCGGGAAAACCCACAATGAGCAGTTCTTC	CASSPATSGKTHNEQFF
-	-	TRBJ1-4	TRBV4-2	TGTGCCAGCAGCCCGGGGAAACACCTTTATAATGAAAAACTGTTTTTT	CASSPGKHLYNEKLFF
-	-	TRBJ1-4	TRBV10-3	TGTGCCATCAGTGACTATGCCAGCGGGGGTAATGAAAAACTGTTTTTT	CAISDYASGGNEKLFF
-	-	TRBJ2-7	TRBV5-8	TGTGCCAGCAGCTTCGGTTACGAGCAGTACTTC	CASSFGYEQYF
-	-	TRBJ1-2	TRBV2	TGTGCCAGCAGTGAAAAGGGGAATCATGGCTACACCTTC	CASSEKGNHGYTF
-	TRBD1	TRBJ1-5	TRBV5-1	TGCGCCAGCAGCTTGGACAGGGGAGGCAATCAGCCCCAGCATTTT	CASSLDRGGNQPQHF
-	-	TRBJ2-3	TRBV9	TGTGCCAGCAGCGTGGCCAGCGGCACAGATACGCAGTATTTT	CASSVASGTDTQYF
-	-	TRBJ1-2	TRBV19	TGTGCCAGTAGTATTCGCAGGGACTATGGCTACACCTTC	CASSIRRDYGYTF
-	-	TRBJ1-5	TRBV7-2	TGTGCCAGCAGCTTCCAGGGTGGGTCCGATCAGCCCCAGCATTTT	CASSFQGGSDQPQHF
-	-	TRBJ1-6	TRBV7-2	TGTGCCAGCAGCCTTCGGGACTTTAATTCACCCCTCCACTTT	CASSLRDFNSPLHF
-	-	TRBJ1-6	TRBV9	TGTGCCAGCAGGGGGGGGACCGATAATTCACCCCTCCACTTT	CASRGGTDNSPLHF
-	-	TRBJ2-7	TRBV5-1	TGCGCCAGCAGCTTGGAGGGGTCCTACGAGCAGTACTTC	CASSLEGSYEQYF
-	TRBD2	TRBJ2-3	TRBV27	TGTGCCAGCAGGTGGACTAGCGGGCGGGGGGATACGCAGTATTTT	CASRWTSGRGDTQYF
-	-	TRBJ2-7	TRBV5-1	TGCGCCAGCAGCTTGGAGGGGTCGTCCGAGCAGTACTTC	CASSLEGSSEQYF
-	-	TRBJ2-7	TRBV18	TGTGCCAGCTCACCTCATCCTGGCTCTTACGAGCAGTACTTC	CASSPHPGSYEQYF
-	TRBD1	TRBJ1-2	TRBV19	TGTGCCAGTAGTAACCGGGACAGGGAATTCTATGGCTACACCTTC	CASSNRDREFYGYTF
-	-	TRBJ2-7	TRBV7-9	TGTGCCAGCAGCTTTTATTTTGGGGCGGCCCACGAGCAGTACTTC	CASSFYFGAAHEQYF
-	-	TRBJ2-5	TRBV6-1	TGTGCCAGCAGTGCTAGCCGTGAGACCCAGTACTTC	CASSASRETQYF
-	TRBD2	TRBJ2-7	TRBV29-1	TGCAGCGTTGAGTCGGTAGCGGGAGGGGGGCCTCCCTACGAGCAGTACTTC	CSVESVAGGGPPYEQYF
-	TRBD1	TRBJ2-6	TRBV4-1	TGCGCCAGCAGCCCAATGCCCCCCCCCAGGGGGGGGGCCAACGTCCTGACTTTC	CASSPMPPPRGGANVLTF
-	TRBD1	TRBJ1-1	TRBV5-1	TGCGCCAGCAGCTTCGCCCAGGGGGGCACTGAAGCTTTCTTT	CASSFAQGGTEAFF
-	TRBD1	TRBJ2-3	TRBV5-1	TGCGCCAGCAGCCTACGGACAGGGGGCGCGACAGATACGCAGTATTTT	CASSLRTGGATDTQYF
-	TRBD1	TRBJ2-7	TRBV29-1	TGCAGCGTTGAGGGGGGACAGGGGGCAGACGAGCAGTACTTC	CSVEGGQGADEQYF
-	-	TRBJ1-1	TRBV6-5	TGTGCCAGCAGTTACAGAACAGGGTACACTGAAGCTTTCTTT	CASSYRTGYTEAFF
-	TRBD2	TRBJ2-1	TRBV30	TGTGCCTGGAGCGGGGTAGCGGGGGGATGGGGCTACAATGAGCAGTTCTTC	CAWSGVAGGWGYNEQFF
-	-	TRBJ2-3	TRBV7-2	TGTGCCAGCAGCTTAGCTTGGCGGGGTGGCACAGATACGCAGTATTTT	CASSLAWRGGTDTQYF